One sample yielded the 9 T cell receptor beta chains listed below, sequenced in a study of cytomegalovirus exposure and HLA in healthy donors. Both 60 Vbeta primers and 13 Jbeta primers went into the PCR. The repertoire was sequenced with immunoSEQ multiplex PCR; TCRdb's copy has only in-frame clones and lacks some. The sample yields more than 150,000 clones, 75% to 85% seen once. Source material: PBMCs. These receptors were collected from a man aged 18 to 30 in good health and CMV-seronegative.

The chain links TRBV11-2 to TRBJ1-4, with D possibly being TRBD1 (5 bases). Germline V CDR1 and CDR2: SGHAT, FQNNGV. The CDR3 is made up of 14 amino acids. The germline V and J ends were trimmed by 3 bases and 3 bases, with 8 bases remaining between them. The CDR3 DNA follows: TGTGCCAGCAGCTTGTCCAGGGCTAATGAAAAACTGTTTTTT. It specifies CASSLSRANEKLFF.

This clone is a singleton in its sample. The rearrangement links TRBV28 to TRBJ1-1, with 7 bases matching TRBD1. Per the germline V gene, CDR1 is MDHEN and CDR2 is SYDVKM. The ends lost 6 bases at V and 5 bases at J; junction bases unmatched: 9. This CDR3 comprises 14 residues. Written as DNA, the CDR3 is TGTGCCAGCAGGAGAGACAGGGCCTCGACTGAAGCTTTCTTT. Translation gives CASRRDRASTEAFF.

The gene calls are TRBV6-6 and TRBJ1-4; the D is unclear. CDR3 size: 12 residues. Germline V CDR1 and CDR2: MNHNY, SVGAGI (reference sequence). Deletions cut 2 bases from V and 14 bases from J, with 12 bases between. The CDR3 nucleotides are TGTGCCAGCAGTTACGATTTACGACTCCTGTTTTTT. Protein: CASSYDLRLLFF.

The V gene is TRBV7-9, the J gene TRBJ1-3, with a tentative D call TRBD1 (5 bases). The germline V gene has CDR1 SEHNR and CDR2 FQNEAQ (reference sequence). The CDR3 has 13 residues. The V gene lost 2 bases and the J gene lost 9 bases, with 11 bases spanning the gap. For the CDR3, the DNA is TGTGCCAGCAGCTTAACGGACGGGGGCACCATATATTTT. Translation gives CASSLTDGGTIYF.

This chain links TRBV7-9 with TRBJ1-2, with D possibly being TRBD1 (5 bases). The CDR3 totals 13 residues. Germline-derived CDR1 and CDR2 are SEHNR and FQNEAQ (reference sequence). V was cut by 5 bases and J by 4 bases, with 11 bases left in between. The CDR3, as DNA: TGTGCCAGCAGCACCTCAGGGTTCTATGGCTACACCTTC. Translating gives CASSTSGFYGYTF.

The chain couples TRBV7-8 to TRBJ2-1, with 12 bases fitting TRBD2. Losses at the gene ends were 5 bases for V and 8 bases for J; bases not matched to a gene: 7. This CDR3 is built from 15 residues. In germline, CDR1 is SGHVS, CDR2 FQNEAQ. The CDR3 region is CASSVPTSGSDEQFF. CDR3 in DNA: TGTGCCAGCAGCGTTCCGACTAGCGGGAGTGATGAGCAGTTCTTC.

The chain carries TRBV7-2 and TRBJ1-5; the D gene is possibly TRBD1 (5 bases). The CDR3 is 18 amino acids. The germline CDR1 and CDR2 sequences are SGHTA and FQGNSA. Trimming took 5 bases from V and 5 from J, leaving 25 bases between them. CDR3 loop: CASSPQGLFQEGYQPQHF. CDR3 DNA: TGTGCCAGCAGCCCCCAGGGACTCTTTCAAGAGGGGTATCAGCCCCAGCATTTT.

This clone has more than one count but fewer than ten. The V and J genes are TRBV7-9 and TRBJ2-7, with TRBD2 as a possible D gene (5 bases). CDR3 length: 17 residues. V gave up 0 bases and J gave up 3 bases, with 18 bases separating them. From germline, CDR1 is SEHNR and CDR2 FQNEAQ (reference sequence). Here the CDR3 DNA reads TGTGCCAGCAGCTTAGCGCTGACCGGGGAAGCAGGCTACGAGCAGTACTTC. Its protein product is CASSLALTGEAGYEQYF. Full variable domain (remainder filled in from reference TRBV7-9 and TRBJ2-7): DTGVSQNPRHKITKRGQNVTFRCDPISEHNRLYWYRQTLGQGPEFLTYFQNEAQLEKSRLLSDRFSAERPKGSFSTLEIQRTEQGDSAMYLCASSLALTGEAGYEQYFGPGTRLTVT.

This chain joins TRBV19 and TRBJ2-7; possibly TRBD1 for D (6 bases). Germline V gene data show CDR1 as LNHDA and CDR2 as SQIVND (reference sequence). V lost 6 bases to trimming and J lost 0 bases, with 15 bases between them. The CDR3 loop spans 15 amino acids. The CDR3 here is CASSPGHPNSYEQYF. In DNA, the CDR3 is TGTGCCAGTAGCCCGGGACATCCGAACTCCTACGAGCAGTACTTC.